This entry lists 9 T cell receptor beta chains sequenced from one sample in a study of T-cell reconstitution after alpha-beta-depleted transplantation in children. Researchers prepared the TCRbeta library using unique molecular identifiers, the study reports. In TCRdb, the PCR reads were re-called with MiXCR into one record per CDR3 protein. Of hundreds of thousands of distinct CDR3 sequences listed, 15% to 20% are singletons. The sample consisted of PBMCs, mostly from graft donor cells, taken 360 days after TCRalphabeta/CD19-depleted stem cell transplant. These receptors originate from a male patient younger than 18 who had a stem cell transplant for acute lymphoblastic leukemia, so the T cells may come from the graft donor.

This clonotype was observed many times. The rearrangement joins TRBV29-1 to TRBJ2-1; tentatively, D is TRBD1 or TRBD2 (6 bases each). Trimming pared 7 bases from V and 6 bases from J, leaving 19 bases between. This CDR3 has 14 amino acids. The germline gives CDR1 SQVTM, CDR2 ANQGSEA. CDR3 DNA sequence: TGCAGCGCCTACAGGGCGCTAGCGCTCAATGAGCAGTTCTTC. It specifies CSAYRALALNEQFF.

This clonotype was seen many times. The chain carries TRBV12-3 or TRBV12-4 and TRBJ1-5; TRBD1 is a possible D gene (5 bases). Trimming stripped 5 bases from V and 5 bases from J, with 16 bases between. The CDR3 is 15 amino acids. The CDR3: CASSLGVGAHQPQHF. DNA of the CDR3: TGTGCCAGCAGTCTCGGAGTTGGGGCCCATCAGCCCCAGCATTTT.

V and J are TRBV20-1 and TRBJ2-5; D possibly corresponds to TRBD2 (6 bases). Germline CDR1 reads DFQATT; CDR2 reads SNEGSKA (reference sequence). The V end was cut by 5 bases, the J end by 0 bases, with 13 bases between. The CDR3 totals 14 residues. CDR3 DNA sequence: TGCAGTGCTGCGGGACCTCGGTACCAAGAGACCCAGTACTTC. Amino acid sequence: CSAAGPRYQETQYF.

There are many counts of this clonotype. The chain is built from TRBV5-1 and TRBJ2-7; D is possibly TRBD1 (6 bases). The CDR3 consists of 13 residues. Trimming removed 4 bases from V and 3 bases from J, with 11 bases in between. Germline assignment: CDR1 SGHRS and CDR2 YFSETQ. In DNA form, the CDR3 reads TGCGCCAGCAGCATGGACAGCCGCTACGAGCAGTACTTC. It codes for CASSMDSRYEQYF. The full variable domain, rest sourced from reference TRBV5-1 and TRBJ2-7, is KAGVTQTPRYLIKTRGQQVTLSCSPISGHRSVSWYQQTPGQGLQFLFEYFSETQRNKGNFPGRFSGRQFSNSRSEMNVSTLELGDSALYLCASSMDSRYEQYFGPGTRLTVT.

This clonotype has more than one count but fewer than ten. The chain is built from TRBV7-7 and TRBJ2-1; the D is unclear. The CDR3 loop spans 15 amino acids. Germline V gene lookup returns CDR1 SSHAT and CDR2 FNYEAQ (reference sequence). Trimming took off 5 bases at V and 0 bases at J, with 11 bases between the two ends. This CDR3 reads CASSPLESSYNEQFF. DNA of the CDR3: TGTGCCAGCAGCCCCCTCGAGAGCTCCTACAATGAGCAGTTCTTC. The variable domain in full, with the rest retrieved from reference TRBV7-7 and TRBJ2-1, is GAGVSQSPRYKVTKRGQDVTLRCDPISSHATLYWYQQALGQGPEFLTYFNYEAQPDKSGLPSDRFSAERPEGSISTLTIQRTEQRDSAMYRCASSPLESSYNEQFFGPGTRLTVL.

The CDR3 sequence: CASASLLANTYNEQFF. The CDR3 DNA sequence: TGTGCCAGCGCTTCCTTACTAGCGAATACTTACAATGAGCAGTTCTTC. The rearrangement links TRBV27 to TRBJ2-1; 7 bases are a match to TRBD2. The CDR3 runs to 16 residues. Trimming cost V 8 bases and J 4 bases; bases outside gene matches: 14. Germline V lookup: CDR1 MNHEY, CDR2 SMNVEV (reference sequence).

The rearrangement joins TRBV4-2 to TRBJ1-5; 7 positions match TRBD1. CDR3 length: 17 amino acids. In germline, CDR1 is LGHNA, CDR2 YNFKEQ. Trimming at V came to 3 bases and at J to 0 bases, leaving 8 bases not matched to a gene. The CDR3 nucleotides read TGTGCCAGCAGCCAGGCACGGCAGGGGGTTAGCAATCAGCCCCAGCATTTT. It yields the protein CASSQARQGVSNQPQHF.

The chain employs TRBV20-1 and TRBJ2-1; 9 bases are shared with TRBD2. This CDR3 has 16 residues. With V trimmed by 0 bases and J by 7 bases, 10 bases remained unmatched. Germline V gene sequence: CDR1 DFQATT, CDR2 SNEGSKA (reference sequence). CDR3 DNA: TGCAGTGCTAGAGATCCTGGGCTAGCGGGAAGAAATGAGCAGTTCTTC. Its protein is CSARDPGLAGRNEQFF.

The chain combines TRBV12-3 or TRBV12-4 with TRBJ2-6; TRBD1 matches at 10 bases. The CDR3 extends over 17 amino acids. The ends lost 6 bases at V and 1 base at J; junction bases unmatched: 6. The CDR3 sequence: CASRRQGALSGANVLTF. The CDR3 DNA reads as TGTGCCAGCAGGAGACAGGGGGCCCTTTCTGGGGCCAACGTCCTGACTTTC.